This T cell receptor beta chain was captured by sequencing in a study of blood T cell repertoires in COVID-19. As for the study in general: The analysed material was cDNA or gDNA that came from T cells, B-cell-depleted T cells, or PBMCs.

Germline values: CDR1 SGHTA, CDR2 FQGNSA. This CDR3 comprises 16 residues. V shed 1 base and J 7 bases; nucleotides not matched to a gene: 12. Clinical history as reported by participants underpinned cohort assignment. Assay used: immunoSEQ multiplex PCR; TCRdb lists only in-frame clones, some missing. The table shows 250,000 to 300,000 clones, with roughly 93% occurring only once. The rearrangement links TRBV7-2 to TRBJ2-7; 8 bases match TRBD1. This sequence was found in a woman in her 40s with acute COVID-19. The sample was PBMCs or T cells enriched from blood (not recorded which). The CDR3, as DNA: TGTGCCAGCAGCTTAGTGGACAGGGTGGTACCCTTAGAGCAGTACTTC. It encodes CASSLVDRVVPLEQYF.